This section outlines one TCR beta chain sequence together with its context. Its antigen is not known. Trimming removed 1 base at V and 8 bases at J, with 15 bases between. The CDR3 spans 16 residues. From germline, CDR1 is ENHRY and CDR2 SYGVKD. The sample originates from a study of cytomegalovirus exposure and HLA in healthy donors. In the study overall: The platform used for the 120 or so validation repertoires matched that of the approximately 670 first-cohort repertoires, a later analysis reported.

General study results and limits: The classifier was said to identify cytomegalovirus status with high specificity and sensitivity. Listed as cytomegalovirus-associated were more than 150 TCR beta chains. In vitro experiments confirmed that three CMV-associated chains were specific for CMV antigens.

Assay used: immunoSEQ multiplex PCR; TCRdb lists only in-frame clones, some missing. The data hold around 130,000 clones, with about 90% observed a single time. The sample taken for sequencing was PBMCs. The receptor was derived from a man aged 25-45 years in good health and CMV-seronegative. The genes are TRBV10-3 and TRBJ1-6; D gene unclear. The CDR3 here is CAISEYGVLSYSPLHF. CDR3 nucleotides: TGTGCCATCAGTGAGTACGGGGTCCTCTCATATTCACCCCTCCACTTT.